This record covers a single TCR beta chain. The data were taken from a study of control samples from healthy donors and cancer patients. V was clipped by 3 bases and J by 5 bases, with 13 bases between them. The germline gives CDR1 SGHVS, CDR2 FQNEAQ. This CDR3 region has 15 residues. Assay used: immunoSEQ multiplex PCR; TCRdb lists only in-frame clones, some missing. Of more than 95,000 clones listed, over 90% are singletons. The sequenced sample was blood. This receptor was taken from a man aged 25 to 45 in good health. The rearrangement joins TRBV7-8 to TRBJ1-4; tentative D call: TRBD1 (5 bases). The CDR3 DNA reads TGTGCCAGCAGCTTGGGGGGAGGGAGAAATGAAAAACTGTTTTTT. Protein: CASSLGGGRNEKLFF.